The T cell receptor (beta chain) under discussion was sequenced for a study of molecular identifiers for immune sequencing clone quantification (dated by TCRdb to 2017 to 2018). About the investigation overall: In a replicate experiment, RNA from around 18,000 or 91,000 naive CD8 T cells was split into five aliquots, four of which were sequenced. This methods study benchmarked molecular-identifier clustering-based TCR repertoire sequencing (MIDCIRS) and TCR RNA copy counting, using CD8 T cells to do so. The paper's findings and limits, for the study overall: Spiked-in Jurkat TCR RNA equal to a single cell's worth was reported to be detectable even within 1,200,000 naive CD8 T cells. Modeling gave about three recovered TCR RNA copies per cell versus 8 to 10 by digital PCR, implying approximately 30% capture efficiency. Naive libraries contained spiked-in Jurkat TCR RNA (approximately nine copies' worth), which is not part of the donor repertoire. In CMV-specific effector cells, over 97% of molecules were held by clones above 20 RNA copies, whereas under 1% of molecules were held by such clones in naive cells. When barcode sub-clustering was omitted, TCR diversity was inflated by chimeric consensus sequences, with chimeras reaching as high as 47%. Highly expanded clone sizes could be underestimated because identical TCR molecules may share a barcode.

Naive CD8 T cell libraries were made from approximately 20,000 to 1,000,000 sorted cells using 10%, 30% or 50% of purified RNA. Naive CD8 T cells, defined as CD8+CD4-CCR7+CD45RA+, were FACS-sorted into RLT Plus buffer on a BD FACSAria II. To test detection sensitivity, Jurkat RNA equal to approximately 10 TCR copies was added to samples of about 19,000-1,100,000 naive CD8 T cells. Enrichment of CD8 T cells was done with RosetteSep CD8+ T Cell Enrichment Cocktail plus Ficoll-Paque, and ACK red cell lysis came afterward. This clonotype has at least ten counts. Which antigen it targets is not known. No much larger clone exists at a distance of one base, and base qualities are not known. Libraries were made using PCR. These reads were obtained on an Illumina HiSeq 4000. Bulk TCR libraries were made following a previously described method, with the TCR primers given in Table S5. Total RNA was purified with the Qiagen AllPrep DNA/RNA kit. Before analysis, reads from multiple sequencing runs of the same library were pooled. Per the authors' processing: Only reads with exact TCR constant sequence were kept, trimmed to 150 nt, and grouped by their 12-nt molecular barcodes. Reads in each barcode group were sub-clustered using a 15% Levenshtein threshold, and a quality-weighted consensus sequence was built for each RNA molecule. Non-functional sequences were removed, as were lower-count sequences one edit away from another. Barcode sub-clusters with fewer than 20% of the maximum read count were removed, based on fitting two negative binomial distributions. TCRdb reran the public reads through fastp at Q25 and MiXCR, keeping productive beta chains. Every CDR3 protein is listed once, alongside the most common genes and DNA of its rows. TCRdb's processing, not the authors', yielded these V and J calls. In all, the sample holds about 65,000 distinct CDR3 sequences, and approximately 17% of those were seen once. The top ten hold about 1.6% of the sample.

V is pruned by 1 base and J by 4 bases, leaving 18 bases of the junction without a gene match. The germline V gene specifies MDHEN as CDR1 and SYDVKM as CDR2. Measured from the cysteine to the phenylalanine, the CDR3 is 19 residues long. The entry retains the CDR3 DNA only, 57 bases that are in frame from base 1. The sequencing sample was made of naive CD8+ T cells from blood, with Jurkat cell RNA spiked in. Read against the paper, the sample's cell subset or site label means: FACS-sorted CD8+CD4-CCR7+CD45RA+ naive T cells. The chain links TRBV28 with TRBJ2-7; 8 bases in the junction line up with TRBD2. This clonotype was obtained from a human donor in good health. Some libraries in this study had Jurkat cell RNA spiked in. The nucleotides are TGTGCCAGCAGTTTATCCCCCCCCCACGAAGCGGGGGACCCTTACGAGCAGTACTTC. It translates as CASSLSPPHEAGDPYEQYF.